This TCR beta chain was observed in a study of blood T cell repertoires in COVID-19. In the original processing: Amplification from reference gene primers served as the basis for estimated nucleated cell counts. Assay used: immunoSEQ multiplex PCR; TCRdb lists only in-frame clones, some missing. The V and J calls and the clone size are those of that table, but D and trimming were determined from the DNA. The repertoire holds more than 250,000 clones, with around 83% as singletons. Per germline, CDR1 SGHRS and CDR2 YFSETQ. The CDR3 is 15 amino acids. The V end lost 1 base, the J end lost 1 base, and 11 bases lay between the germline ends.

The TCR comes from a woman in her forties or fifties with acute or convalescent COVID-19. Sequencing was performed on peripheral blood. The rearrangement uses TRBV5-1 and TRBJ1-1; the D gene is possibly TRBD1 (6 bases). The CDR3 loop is CASSLTGTPNTEAFF. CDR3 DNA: TGCGCCAGCAGCTTGACCGGGACACCGAACACTGAAGCTTTCTTT.